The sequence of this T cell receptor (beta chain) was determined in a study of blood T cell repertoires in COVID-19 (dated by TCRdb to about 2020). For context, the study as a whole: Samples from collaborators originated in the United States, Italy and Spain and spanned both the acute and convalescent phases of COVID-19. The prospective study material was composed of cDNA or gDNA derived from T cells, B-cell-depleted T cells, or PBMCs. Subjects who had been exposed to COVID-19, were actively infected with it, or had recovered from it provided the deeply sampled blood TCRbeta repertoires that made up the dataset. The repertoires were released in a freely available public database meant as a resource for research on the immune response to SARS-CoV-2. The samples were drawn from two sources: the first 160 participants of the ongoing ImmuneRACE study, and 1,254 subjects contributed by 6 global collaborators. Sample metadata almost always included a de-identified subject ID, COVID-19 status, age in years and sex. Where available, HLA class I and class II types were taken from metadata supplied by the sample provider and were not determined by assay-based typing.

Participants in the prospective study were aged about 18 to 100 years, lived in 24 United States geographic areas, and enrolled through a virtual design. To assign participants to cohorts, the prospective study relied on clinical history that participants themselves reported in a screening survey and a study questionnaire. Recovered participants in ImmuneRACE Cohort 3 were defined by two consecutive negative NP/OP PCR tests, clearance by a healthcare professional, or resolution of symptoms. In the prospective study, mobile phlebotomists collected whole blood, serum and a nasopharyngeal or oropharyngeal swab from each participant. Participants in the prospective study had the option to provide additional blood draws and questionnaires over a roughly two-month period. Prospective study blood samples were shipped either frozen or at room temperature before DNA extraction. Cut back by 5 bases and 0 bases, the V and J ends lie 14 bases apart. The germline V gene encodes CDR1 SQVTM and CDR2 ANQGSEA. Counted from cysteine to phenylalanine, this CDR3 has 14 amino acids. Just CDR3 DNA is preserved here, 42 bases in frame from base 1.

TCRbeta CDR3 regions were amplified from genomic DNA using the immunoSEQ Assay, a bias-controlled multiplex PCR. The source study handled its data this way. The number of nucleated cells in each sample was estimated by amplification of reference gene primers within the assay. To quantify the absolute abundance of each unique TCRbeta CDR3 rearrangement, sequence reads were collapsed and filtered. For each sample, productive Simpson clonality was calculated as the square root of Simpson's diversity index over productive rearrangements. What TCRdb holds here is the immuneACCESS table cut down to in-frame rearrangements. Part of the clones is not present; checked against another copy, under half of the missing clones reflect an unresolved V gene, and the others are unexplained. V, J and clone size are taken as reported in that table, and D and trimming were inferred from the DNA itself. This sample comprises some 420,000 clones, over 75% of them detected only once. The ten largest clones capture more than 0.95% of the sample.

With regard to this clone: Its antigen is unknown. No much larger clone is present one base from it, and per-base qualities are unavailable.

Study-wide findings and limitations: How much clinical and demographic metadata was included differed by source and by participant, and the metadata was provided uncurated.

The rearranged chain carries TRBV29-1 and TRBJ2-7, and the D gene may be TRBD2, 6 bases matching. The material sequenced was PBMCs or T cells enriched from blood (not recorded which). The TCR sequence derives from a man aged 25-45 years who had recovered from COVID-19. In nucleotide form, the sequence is TGCAGCGTTCCCCCGGGACTCTCCTCCTACGAGCAGTACTTC. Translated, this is CSVPPGLSSYEQYF.